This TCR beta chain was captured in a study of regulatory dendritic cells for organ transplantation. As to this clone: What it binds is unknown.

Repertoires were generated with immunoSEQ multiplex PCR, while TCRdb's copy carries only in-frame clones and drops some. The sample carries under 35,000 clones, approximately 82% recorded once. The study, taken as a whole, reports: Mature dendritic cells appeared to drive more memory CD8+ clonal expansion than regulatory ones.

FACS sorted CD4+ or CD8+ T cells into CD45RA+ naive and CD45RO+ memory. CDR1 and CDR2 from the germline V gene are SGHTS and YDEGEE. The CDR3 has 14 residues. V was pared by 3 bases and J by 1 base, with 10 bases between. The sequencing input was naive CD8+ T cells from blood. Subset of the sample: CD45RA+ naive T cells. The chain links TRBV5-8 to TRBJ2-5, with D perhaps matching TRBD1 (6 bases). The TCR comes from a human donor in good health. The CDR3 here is CASSWGTPQETQYF. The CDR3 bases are TGTGCCAGCAGCTGGGGGACACCCCAAGAGACCCAGTACTTC.